Detailed here is one T cell receptor (beta chain). V shed 0 bases and J 4 bases; nucleotides not matched to a gene: 6. CDR3 length: 15 amino acids. Per germline, CDR1 DFQATT and CDR2 SNEGSKA (reference sequence). This entry is derived from a study of blood T cells in healthy people across ages. The authors ran a second PCR of 7 to 11 cycles using a sample-barcoded 5' primer and a J-beta primer mix. TCRdb reprocessed the 5' RACE reads via MiXCR and lists one record per CDR3 protein. This table holds 1,500,000 or so distinct CDR3 sequences, roughly 43% found once. This chain uses TRBV20-1 with TRBJ2-5, with 9 bases aligning to TRBD2. The source of this sequence is a woman younger than 35 in good health. What was sequenced was blood. In DNA form, the CDR3 reads TGCAGTGCTAGAGATAGCGGGAGCGTTCGAGAGACCCAGTACTTC. It specifies CSARDSGSVRETQYF.